Reported below is one TCR beta chain. The target of this receptor is not known. One base away there is no much larger clone; base qualities are not given. The library was generated by the immunoSEQ multiplex PCR assay. TCRdb provides this immuneACCESS table in a form limited to in-frame rearrangements. Some clones are lacking; in checked studies, under half of them reflect an unresolved V gene, and why the rest are absent is not known. Present in this sample are about 20,000 clones, about 83% of which were seen just once. 7.5% to 10% of the sample rests with the top ten. Relative to germline, V is 1 base shorter and J is 0 bases shorter, with 16 bases between their ends. The germline V gene supplies CDR1 SGHTA and CDR2 FQGTGA. Its CDR3 holds 17 amino acids, cysteine through phenylalanine. The entry retains the CDR3 DNA only, 51 bases that are in frame from base 1. This sample was taken from a study of T cell changes during pregnancy in multiple sclerosis (dated by TCRdb to the late 2010s). Study-level background: Changes in the T cell repertoire over the course of pregnancy were examined in this study in women with multiple sclerosis.

The rearranged chain carries TRBV7-3 and TRBJ2-7; the D gene is perhaps TRBD2, from 6 matching bases. The material was CD8+ T cells from peripheral blood mononuclear cells, obtained after pregnancy. The receptor was isolated from a female donor with multiple sclerosis, enrolled in a pregnancy study. The CDR3 protein: CASSLMGGLTSSYEQYF. In nucleotide form, the sequence is TGTGCCAGCAGCTTAATGGGGGGACTCACCAGCTCCTACGAGCAGTACTTC.